Here is one T cell receptor beta chain with its context. This clonotype is characterized as large (0.1 to 1%). Its target antigen remains unknown. The input lacks base qualities; no much larger clone sits a single base away. This sample was included in a study of spatial heterogeneity in lung cancer (dated by TCRdb to the late 2010s). About the investigation overall: Beta-chain transcripts were consistently detected in greater numbers than alpha-chain transcripts, which likely reflected higher beta-chain transcript abundance. In the raw uncorrected reads, each unique combination of TCR and UMI appeared on average more than ten times. Nonsynonymous mutation counts, determined by whole-exome sequencing of tumor tissue, were related to TCR repertoire features. Both alpha and beta chains were TCR-sequenced in fewer than 250 tumor regions, under 85 matched nontumor lung samples and around 54 PBMC samples obtained at surgery. In non-small cell lung cancer, the study quantitatively compared TCR alpha and beta repertoires across several tumor regions, matched nontumor lung, and blood. Overall results and qualifications from the work: Ubiquitous expanded tumor TCRs showed up in blood more often at tumor resection than at routine follow-up. Confirming at a functional level the hypothesis that regional TCRs recognize regional mutations was considered to require additional single-cell paired TCR alpha and beta sequencing.

To prepare the library, 5' RACE was applied. Sequencing relied on a NextSeq 500. In the TCR library protocol, a unique molecular identifier was attached to each TCR cDNA molecule so that PCR and sequencing errors could be corrected. Concerning the study's data processing: Decombinator tools were used for TCR identification, UMI-based error correction and CDR3 extraction. Expanded TCRs were defined as those above a frequency of 2 per 1,000, corresponding to the top 1% of the tumor frequency distribution. Rényi diversity was computed with the R vegan package after subsampling each repertoire 100 times to 5,000 TCRs. CDR3 similarity networks were constructed using string-kernel similarity of amino acid triplets, with links drawn between CDR3s whose pairwise similarity was above 0.82. Using fastp at Q25 and MiXCR, TCRdb reprocessed the public reads and kept productive beta chains. Every CDR3 protein is listed once, alongside the most common genes and DNA of its rows. For this entry, the V and J calls and clone size follow TCRdb and not the study's own pipeline. This sample holds tens of thousands of distinct CDR3 sequences; less than 8.5% were observed only once. 29% of the sample is taken by the ten largest.

The sample's time point label is to be understood as: sample taken at primary tumor resection. Donors were under 95 patients with early-stage, untreated non-small cell lung cancer from the lung TRACERx cohort. TCR sequencing used whole RNA extracted from tumor and nontumor lung tissue, or from cryopreserved PBMC samples, without cell sorting. A patient was chosen for TCR sequencing only when enough RNA was available from at least two tumor regions. According to the germline V gene, CDR1 reads SQVTM and CDR2 reads ANQGSEA. The CDR3 has 13 amino acids, counting the end cysteine and phenylalanine. Only the CDR3 DNA stays, 39 bases, in frame from base 1. V and J lose 4 bases and 3 bases, and a span of 10 bases separates them.

The specimen was PBMCs, collected at surgery. The receptor comes from a female donor with early-stage non-small cell lung cancer. Recombination connected TRBV29-1 to TRBJ2-1, with the D gene not clear enough to name. The DNA sequence is as follows: TGCAGCGTTGCCAGGATTGACTACAATGAGCAGTTCTTC. Its translation is CSVARIDYNEQFF.